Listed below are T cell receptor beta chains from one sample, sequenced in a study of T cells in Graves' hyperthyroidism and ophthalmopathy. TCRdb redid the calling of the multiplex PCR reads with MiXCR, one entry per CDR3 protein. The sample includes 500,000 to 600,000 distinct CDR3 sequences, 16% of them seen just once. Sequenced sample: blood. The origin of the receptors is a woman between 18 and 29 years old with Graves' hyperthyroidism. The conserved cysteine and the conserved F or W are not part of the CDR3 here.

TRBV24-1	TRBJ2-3	ATSDKKSPSTDTQY
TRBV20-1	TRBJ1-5	SARDAWVSVQPQH
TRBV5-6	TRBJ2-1	ASSLTRGTNLNEQF
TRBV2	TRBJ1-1	ASSPKNTEAF
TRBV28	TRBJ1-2	ASSLSTGFGYT
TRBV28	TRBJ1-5	ASTRTGLFQPQH
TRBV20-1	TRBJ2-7	SARRYPRDRSSYEQY
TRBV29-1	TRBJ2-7	SAGGRAYEQY
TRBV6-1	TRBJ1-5	ASGEDGEGWQPQH
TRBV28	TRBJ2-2	ASSKGQNTGELF
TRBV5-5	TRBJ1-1	ASSLITAFAEAF
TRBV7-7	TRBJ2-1	ASSSGQGSYNEQF
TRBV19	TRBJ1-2	ASSATAPSTYGYT
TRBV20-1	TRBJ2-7	SAPRDTSEQY